These T cell receptor beta chains were read from a single sample in a study of regulatory T cells in long-lasting Graves disease. TCRdb fed the multiplex PCR reads into MiXCR, producing one record per CDR3 protein. The sample has 530,000 or so distinct CDR3 sequences; 16% are singletons. The same sample was also studied in work on T cells in Graves' hyperthyroidism and ophthalmopathy.

This material consisted of peripheral blood mononuclear cells (PBMCs), taken at new diagnosis, from a patient treated with antithyroid drugs. These receptors were collected from a man aged 18 to 29 with Graves disease. Each CDR3 is given with its conserved first and last residue. A D gene is named only where the DNA matches it firmly. Clone size is given for some rows only: seen once, a few or many times, or a class if the clone is expanded.

J gene: TRBJ1-6
CDR3 length: 13
clone size: many
V gene: TRBV2
D gene: TRBD1
CDR3 protein: CASRDRGNSPLHF
CDR3 DNA: TGTGCCAGCCGGGACAGGGGTAATTCACCCCTCCACTTT

J gene: TRBJ1-4
CDR3 length: 12
clone size: .
V gene: TRBV6-2/TRBV6-3
D gene: .
CDR3 protein: CASGQKNEKLFF
CDR3 DNA: TGTGCCAGCGGACAGAAGAATGAAAAACTGTTTTTT

J gene: TRBJ2-1
CDR3 length: 13
clone size: many
V gene: TRBV7-2
D gene: .
CDR3 protein: CASSPRPYNEQFF
CDR3 DNA: TGTGCCAGCAGCCCTAGGCCCTACAATGAGCAGTTCTTC

J gene: TRBJ1-4
CDR3 length: 14
clone size: .
V gene: TRBV6-2/TRBV6-3
D gene: .
CDR3 protein: CASSYGRVEEKLFF
CDR3 DNA: TGTGCCAGCAGTTATGGCAGGGTTGAAGAAAAACTGTTTTTT

J gene: TRBJ2-5
CDR3 length: 15
clone size: many
V gene: TRBV19
D gene: .
CDR3 protein: CASSGWGQGRETQYF
CDR3 DNA: TGTGCCAGTAGTGGCTGGGGCCAGGGGAGAGAGACCCAGTACTTC

J gene: TRBJ2-1
CDR3 length: 12
clone size: .
V gene: TRBV7-9
D gene: TRBD1
CDR3 protein: CASSRQGSEQFF
CDR3 DNA: TGTGCCAGCAGCCGACAGGGGAGTGAGCAGTTCTTC

J gene: TRBJ1-1
CDR3 length: 14
clone size: .
V gene: TRBV7-9
D gene: .
CDR3 protein: CASSLGGGGSEAFF
CDR3 DNA: TGTGCCAGCAGCTTAGGGGGTGGGGGATCCGAAGCTTTCTTT

J gene: TRBJ2-5
CDR3 length: 15
clone size: .
V gene: TRBV7-9
D gene: .
CDR3 protein: CASSRSRLAQETQYF
CDR3 DNA: TGTGCCAGCAGCCGATCTCGTCTGGCTCAAGAGACCCAGTACTTC

J gene: TRBJ1-1
CDR3 length: 13
clone size: .
V gene: TRBV13
D gene: .
CDR3 protein: CASSPDPIGEAFF
CDR3 DNA: TGTGCCAGCAGCCCCGATCCTATCGGTGAAGCTTTCTTT

J gene: TRBJ1-1
CDR3 length: 15
clone size: .
V gene: TRBV5-6
D gene: TRBD1
CDR3 protein: CAISRDGQGRTEAFF
CDR3 DNA: TGTGCCATCAGCCGCGACGGACAGGGGCGCACTGAAGCTTTCTTT

J gene: TRBJ2-3
CDR3 length: 15
clone size: many
V gene: TRBV5-1
D gene: TRBD1
CDR3 protein: CASSRSTGSTDTQYF
CDR3 DNA: TGCGCCAGCAGCCGGTCGACAGGGAGCACAGATACGCAGTATTTT

J gene: TRBJ1-1
CDR3 length: 15
clone size: .
V gene: TRBV19
D gene: .
CDR3 protein: CVSSIPLQGNTEAFF
CDR3 DNA: TGTGTCAGTAGTATTCCCCTACAGGGGAACACTGAAGCTTTCTTT

J gene: TRBJ2-2
CDR3 length: 17
clone size: many
V gene: TRBV28
D gene: TRBD2
CDR3 protein: CASSPIQLAGGTGELFF
CDR3 DNA: TGTGCCAGCAGTCCGATTCAACTAGCGGGAGGCACCGGGGAGCTGTTTTTT

J gene: TRBJ2-2
CDR3 length: 13
clone size: many
V gene: TRBV24-1
D gene: .
CDR3 protein: CATRERNTGELFF
CDR3 DNA: TGTGCCACCAGAGAAAGGAACACCGGGGAGCTGTTTTTT

J gene: TRBJ2-5
CDR3 length: 17
clone size: many
V gene: TRBV11-2
D gene: .
CDR3 protein: CASNRDGRSQVWETQYF
CDR3 DNA: TGTGCCAGCAACCGGGACGGTAGATCCCAGGTGTGGGAGACCCAGTACTTC

J gene: TRBJ1-5
CDR3 length: 13
clone size: many
V gene: TRBV12-3/TRBV12-4
D gene: .
CDR3 protein: CASSLASGQPQHF
CDR3 DNA: TGTGCCAGCAGTTTAGCCAGCGGACAGCCCCAGCATTTT

J gene: TRBJ1-2
CDR3 length: 11
clone size: many
V gene: TRBV3-1
D gene: .
CDR3 protein: CASSQGYGYTF
CDR3 DNA: TGTGCCAGCAGCCAAGGGTATGGCTACACCTTC

J gene: TRBJ2-7
CDR3 length: 16
clone size: many
V gene: TRBV27
D gene: .
CDR3 protein: CASSGGGQATPYEQYF
CDR3 DNA: TGTGCCAGCAGTGGGGGTGGGCAGGCGACCCCCTACGAGCAGTACTTC

J gene: TRBJ2-2
CDR3 length: 13
clone size: few
V gene: TRBV7-3
D gene: .
CDR3 protein: CASTQGGTGELFF
CDR3 DNA: TGTGCCAGCACCCAAGGGGGGACCGGGGAGCTGTTTTTT

J gene: TRBJ2-4
CDR3 length: 18
clone size: many
V gene: TRBV10-3
D gene: .
CDR3 protein: CAISESVFRGGSKNIQYF
CDR3 DNA: TGTGCCATCAGTGAGTCAGTATTTAGAGGTGGTTCCAAAAACATTCAGTACTTC

J gene: TRBJ2-1
CDR3 length: 15
clone size: many
V gene: TRBV12-3/TRBV12-4
D gene: TRBD2
CDR3 protein: CASSLGLGLSHEQFF
CDR3 DNA: TGTGCCAGCAGTTTGGGACTAGGGCTGTCCCATGAGCAGTTCTTC

J gene: TRBJ2-7
CDR3 length: 16
clone size: many
V gene: TRBV10-2
D gene: TRBD2
CDR3 protein: CASSESNGRDSYEQYF
CDR3 DNA: TGCGCCAGCAGTGAGTCGAACGGGAGGGATTCCTACGAGCAGTACTTC

J gene: TRBJ2-1
CDR3 length: 15
clone size: .
V gene: TRBV6-1
D gene: .
CDR3 protein: CASSTTGQGSYEQFF
CDR3 DNA: TGTGCCAGCAGTACGACGGGGCAGGGTTCCTATGAGCAGTTCTTC

J gene: TRBJ2-1
CDR3 length: 15
clone size: .
V gene: TRBV7-2
D gene: .
CDR3 protein: CASSLDGGGHNEQFF
CDR3 DNA: TGTGCCAGCAGCTTAGACGGGGGTGGGCACAATGAGCAGTTCTTC

J gene: TRBJ1-1
CDR3 length: 12
clone size: many
V gene: TRBV28
D gene: .
CDR3 protein: CASKEASTEAFF
CDR3 DNA: TGTGCCAGCAAAGAGGCGAGCACTGAAGCTTTCTTT

J gene: TRBJ2-7
CDR3 length: 15
clone size: many
V gene: TRBV11-2
D gene: .
CDR3 protein: CASTLSTGGRNEQYF
CDR3 DNA: TGTGCCAGCACTCTCTCCACCGGGGGCAGGAACGAGCAGTACTTC

J gene: TRBJ1-5
CDR3 length: 14
clone size: .
V gene: TRBV10-1
D gene: .
CDR3 protein: CASSESQEGQPQHF
CDR3 DNA: TGCGCCAGCAGTGAGTCGCAGGAGGGTCAGCCCCAGCATTTT

J gene: TRBJ1-5
CDR3 length: 16
clone size: .
V gene: TRBV20-1
D gene: .
CDR3 protein: CSARDRKRAGGGPQHF
CDR3 DNA: TGCAGTGCTAGAGATAGAAAGAGGGCAGGCGGAGGGCCCCAGCATTTT

J gene: TRBJ1-5
CDR3 length: 15
clone size: .
V gene: TRBV9
D gene: .
CDR3 protein: CASSPDDRTNQPQHF
CDR3 DNA: TGTGCCAGCAGCCCAGACGACAGGACAAATCAGCCCCAGCATTTT

J gene: TRBJ2-7
CDR3 length: 20
clone size: few
V gene: TRBV19
D gene: TRBD2
CDR3 protein: CARPQPPLAGLPVSSYEQYF
CDR3 DNA: TGTGCCAGGCCCCAGCCCCCGCTAGCGGGCCTGCCTGTGAGCTCCTACGAGCAGTACTTC

J gene: TRBJ1-3
CDR3 length: 14
clone size: few
V gene: TRBV12-3/TRBV12-4
D gene: .
CDR3 protein: CASSLGASGNTIYF
CDR3 DNA: TGTGCCAGCAGTTTGGGGGCCTCTGGAAACACCATATATTTT

J gene: TRBJ2-2
CDR3 length: 16
clone size: .
V gene: TRBV20-1
D gene: .
CDR3 protein: CSARGPYGPRTGELFF
CDR3 DNA: TGCAGTGCTAGAGGCCCCTATGGGCCGCGGACCGGGGAGCTGTTTTTT

J gene: TRBJ1-1
CDR3 length: 14
clone size: many
V gene: TRBV12-3/TRBV12-4
D gene: .
CDR3 protein: CASSVRQDSSEAFF
CDR3 DNA: TGTGCCAGCAGTGTCCGACAGGATTCGTCTGAAGCTTTCTTT

J gene: TRBJ2-7
CDR3 length: 12
clone size: many
V gene: TRBV29-1
D gene: .
CDR3 protein: CSVVADSYEQYF
CDR3 DNA: TGCAGCGTTGTTGCGGACTCCTACGAGCAGTACTTC

J gene: TRBJ1-4
CDR3 length: 15
clone size: few
V gene: TRBV27
D gene: .
CDR3 protein: CASSIRTPTNEKLFF
CDR3 DNA: TGTGCCAGCAGTATCCGGACGCCAACTAATGAAAAACTGTTTTTT

J gene: TRBJ2-1
CDR3 length: 16
clone size: .
V gene: TRBV9
D gene: TRBD2
CDR3 protein: CASSPFGTSSYNEQFF
CDR3 DNA: TGTGCCAGCAGTCCCTTCGGGACTAGCTCCTACAATGAGCAGTTCTTC

J gene: TRBJ1-2
CDR3 length: 14
clone size: .
V gene: TRBV6-5
D gene: .
CDR3 protein: CASSYRGESGGYTF
CDR3 DNA: TGTGCCAGCAGTTACAGGGGGGAATCGGGGGGCTACACCTTC

J gene: TRBJ2-5
CDR3 length: 12
clone size: many
V gene: TRBV2
D gene: .
CDR3 protein: CASNQAGETQYF
CDR3 DNA: TGTGCCAGCAACCAGGCGGGGGAGACCCAGTACTTC

J gene: TRBJ2-7
CDR3 length: 14
clone size: .
V gene: TRBV5-1
D gene: TRBD2
CDR3 protein: CASSSTGGRNEQYF
CDR3 DNA: TGCGCCAGCAGCTCTACGGGGGGGAGGAACGAGCAGTACTTC

J gene: TRBJ2-3
CDR3 length: 15
clone size: few
V gene: TRBV7-2
D gene: .
CDR3 protein: CASSFGQQNTDTQYF
CDR3 DNA: TGTGCCAGCAGCTTCGGACAGCAAAACACAGATACGCAGTATTTT

J gene: TRBJ2-2
CDR3 length: 16
clone size: few
V gene: TRBV7-2
D gene: .
CDR3 protein: CASSLVVGVNTGELFF
CDR3 DNA: TGTGCCAGCAGCTTAGTGGTAGGGGTGAACACCGGGGAGCTGTTTTTT

J gene: TRBJ2-7
CDR3 length: 17
clone size: few
V gene: TRBV6-9
D gene: TRBD2
CDR3 protein: CASSYLTSGGSSYEQYF
CDR3 DNA: TGTGCCAGCAGTTACCTAACGAGCGGGGGGAGCTCCTACGAGCAGTACTTC

J gene: TRBJ2-7
CDR3 length: 14
clone size: .
V gene: TRBV7-6
D gene: TRBD1
CDR3 protein: CASSLGQGLNEQYF
CDR3 DNA: TGTGCCAGCAGCTTGGGACAGGGGTTGAACGAGCAGTACTTC

J gene: TRBJ2-1
CDR3 length: 16
clone size: .
V gene: TRBV4-1
D gene: TRBD2
CDR3 protein: CASSQGLAGTYNEQFF
CDR3 DNA: TGCGCCAGCAGCCAAGGACTAGCGGGAACGTACAATGAGCAGTTCTTC

J gene: TRBJ2-3
CDR3 length: 15
clone size: many
V gene: TRBV7-3
D gene: .
CDR3 protein: CASSQTGAGTDTQYF
CDR3 DNA: TGTGCCAGCAGCCAAACCGGAGCAGGGACAGATACGCAGTATTTT

J gene: TRBJ1-2
CDR3 length: 11
clone size: .
V gene: TRBV30
D gene: .
CDR3 protein: CAFEQRAGYTF
CDR3 DNA: TGTGCCTTCGAACAAAGGGCTGGCTACACCTTC

J gene: TRBJ2-7
CDR3 length: 15
clone size: many
V gene: TRBV5-1
D gene: .
CDR3 protein: CASSLALGGLNEQYF
CDR3 DNA: TGCGCCAGCAGCTTGGCCTTAGGAGGTTTGAATGAGCAGTACTTC

J gene: TRBJ2-7
CDR3 length: 14
clone size: many
V gene: TRBV2
D gene: .
CDR3 protein: CASNLGTLSYEQYF
CDR3 DNA: TGTGCCAGCAACCTGGGGACCCTCTCCTACGAGCAGTACTTC

J gene: TRBJ2-3
CDR3 length: 14
clone size: .
V gene: TRBV5-1
D gene: .
CDR3 protein: CASSLGLFEDTQYF
CDR3 DNA: TGCGCCAGCAGCTTGGGACTATTCGAAGATACGCAGTATTTT

J gene: TRBJ2-1
CDR3 length: 16
clone size: .
V gene: TRBV6-2/TRBV6-3
D gene: .
CDR3 protein: CASSYRGRGHRNEQFF
CDR3 DNA: TGTGCCAGCAGTTACAGGGGGAGGGGGCATCGAAATGAGCAGTTCTTC

J gene: TRBJ1-2
CDR3 length: 13
clone size: few
V gene: TRBV19
D gene: .
CDR3 protein: CASSTGTDYGYTF
CDR3 DNA: TGTGCCAGTAGTACCGGGACGGACTATGGCTACACCTTC

J gene: TRBJ1-5
CDR3 length: 13
clone size: .
V gene: TRBV20-1
D gene: .
CDR3 protein: CSASLAGNQPQHF
CDR3 DNA: TGCAGTGCTTCCTTAGCGGGCAATCAGCCCCAGCATTTT

J gene: TRBJ1-2
CDR3 length: 16
clone size: .
V gene: TRBV5-8
D gene: .
CDR3 protein: CASSSGTLPLLDGYTF
CDR3 DNA: TGTGCCAGCAGCTCGGGGACTTTACCTCTGCTCGATGGCTACACCTTC